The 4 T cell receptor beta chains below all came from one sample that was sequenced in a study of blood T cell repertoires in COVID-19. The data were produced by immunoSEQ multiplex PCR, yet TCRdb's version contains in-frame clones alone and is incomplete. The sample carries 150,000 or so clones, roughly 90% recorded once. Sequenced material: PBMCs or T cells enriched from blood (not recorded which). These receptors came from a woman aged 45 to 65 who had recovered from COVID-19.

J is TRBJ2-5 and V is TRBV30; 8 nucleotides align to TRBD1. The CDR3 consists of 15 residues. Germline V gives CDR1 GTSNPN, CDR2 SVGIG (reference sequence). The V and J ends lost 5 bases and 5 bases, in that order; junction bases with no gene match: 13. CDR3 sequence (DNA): TGTGCCTGGGCTACCGGACAGGGAGTAGGGGAGACCCAGTACTTC. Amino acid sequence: CAWATGQGVGETQYF.

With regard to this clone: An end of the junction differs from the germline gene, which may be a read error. CDR3 residues: CASSQGQVGGYTF. The CDR3, as DNA: TGTGCCAGCAGTCAAGGACAGGTCGGTGGCTACACCTTC. The chain is built from TRBV3-1 (or the pseudogene TRBV3-2) and TRBJ1-2; 7 bases map to TRBD1. This CDR3 has 13 residues. The V gene's germline CDR1 is LGHDT and CDR2 YNNKEL (reference sequence).

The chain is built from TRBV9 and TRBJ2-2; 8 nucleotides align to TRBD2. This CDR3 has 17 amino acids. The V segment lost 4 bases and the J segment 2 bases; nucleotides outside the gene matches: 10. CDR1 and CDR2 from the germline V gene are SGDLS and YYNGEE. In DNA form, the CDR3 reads TGTGCCAGCAGCCAGCAGGTGGTAGCGGGAAACACCGGGGAGCTGTTTTTT. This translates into CASSQQVVAGNTGELFF.

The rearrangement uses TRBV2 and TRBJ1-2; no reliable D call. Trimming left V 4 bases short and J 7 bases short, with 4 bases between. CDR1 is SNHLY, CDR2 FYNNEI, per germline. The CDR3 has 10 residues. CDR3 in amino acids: CASSGSGYTF. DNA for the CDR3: TGTGCCAGCAGTGGGAGTGGCTACACCTTC.